This T cell receptor (beta chain) comes out of a study of Ad26.COV2.S vaccination and SARS-CoV-2 variants. This CDR3 contains 15 residues. Germline-derived CDR1 and CDR2 are GTSNPN and SVGIG (reference sequence). V was trimmed by 1 base and J by 5 bases, leaving 15 bases between them. Regarding treatment: some 19 received Ad26.COV2.S at low or high dose, single or two shots; 5 received placebo; per-sample allocation not given. Each sample was drawn 63 days after the first injection (of vaccine or placebo). Measured with immunoSEQ multiplex PCR; TCRdb has only the in-frame clones, and not every one. The table includes some 480,000 clones, roughly 87% detected once.

The TCR was taken from a person between 18 and 65 years old who received the Ad26.COV2.S COVID-19 vaccine or a placebo. The material sequenced was peripheral blood, taken in a trial of Ad26.COV2.S vaccine versus placebo. The chain recombines TRBV30 with TRBJ2-1; D may be TRBD2 (6 bases). CDR3 in DNA: TGTGCCTGGAGTGAGGACTACCTTGCACACAATGAGCAGTTCTTC. Residues: CAWSEDYLAHNEQFF.